Listed here are 30 T cell receptor beta chains from one sample, sequenced in a study of CD8+ T cells in alopecia areata. cDNA serving as the sequencing template came from extracted, reverse transcribed RNA. Sequenced by immunoSEQ multiplex PCR; TCRdb stores in-frame clones only, minus some. The sample has about 140,000 clones; approximately 50% are singletons. The sample in question was CD4+ T cells sorted from blood, obtained at week 0. These receptor sequences come from a human donor with alopecia areata.

V gene TRBV15 combines with J gene TRBJ1-1, with 10 bases identical to TRBD1. Germline V gene data show CDR1 as LNHNV and CDR2 as YYDKDF (reference sequence). J gave up 1 base and V 9 bases, and 5 bases lay outside the gene matches. This CDR3 contains 14 residues. The CDR3 here is CATKRDRGNTEAFF. The DNA for the CDR3 is TGTGCCACGAAAAGGGACAGGGGGAACACTGAAGCTTTCTTT.

V is TRBV7-2 and J is TRBJ1-1, with D possibly TRBD1 on 6 matching bases. The germline V gene has CDR1 SGHTA and CDR2 FQGNSA. Trimming removed 2 bases from V and 0 bases from J, with 19 bases in between. The CDR3 extends over 18 amino acids. Written as DNA, the CDR3 is TGTGCCAGCAGCTTACGGGGGGCCCGGACGATGATGAACACTGAAGCTTTCTTT. Encoded protein: CASSLRGARTMMNTEAFF.

This sequence joins TRBV6-1 and TRBJ2-5, with 11 bases that match TRBD2. The germline CDR1 and CDR2 sequences are MNHNS and SASEGT. The CDR3 has 15 amino acids. V gave up 7 bases and J gave up 5 bases; unmatched junction bases: 9. CDR3 nucleotide sequence: TGTGCCAGCACCCCCCTAGCGGGAGGTGTGGAGACCCAGTACTTC. Translation gives CASTPLAGGVETQYF.

The chain recombines TRBV9 with TRBJ2-1, with a tentative D call TRBD2 (5 bases). The V gene's germline CDR1 is SGDLS and CDR2 YYNGEE. This CDR3 has 14 residues. The V gene lost 3 bases and the J gene lost 7 bases, with 14 bases spanning the gap. CDR3 in amino acids: CASSAPITSNEQFF. The CDR3 region has the DNA TGTGCCAGCAGCGCGCCGATAACTAGTAATGAGCAGTTCTTC.

This chain uses TRBV6-5 with TRBJ1-2, with a tentative D call TRBD1 (5 bases). The V gene's germline CDR1 is MNHEY and CDR2 SVGAGI. This CDR3 comprises 13 residues. Trimming took off 5 bases at V and 9 bases at J, with 16 bases between the two ends. The CDR3 region has the DNA TGTGCCAGCAGTGGAGGAAGGGGCGGGAGCTACACCTTC. Translating it yields CASSGGRGGSYTF.

The V gene is TRBV27, the J gene TRBJ2-7, with 8 positions matching TRBD1. The V gene's germline CDR1 is MNHEY and CDR2 SMNVEV (reference sequence). There are 12 residues in the CDR3. With 10 bases clipped from V and 6 bases from J, the junction kept 8 bases outside the gene matches. The CDR3 loop is CATSDRATEQYF. CDR3 coding DNA: TGTGCCACTTCGGACAGGGCGACCGAGCAGTACTTC.

The chain recombines TRBV21-1 with TRBJ2-1; the listed D gene, TRBD2, was not tested against the DNA. TRBV21-1 is given as a pseudogene. The CDR3 extends over 15 amino acids. The CDR3 nucleotides read TGTGCCAGCAGCCAAAGGACTAGCGGGAGGTGGGGGCAGTTCTTC. Translating gives CASSQRTSGRWGQFF.

This sequence joins TRBV10-3 and TRBJ2-5; 7 bases are shared with TRBD1. The CDR3 sequence is 13 residues long. V shed 7 bases and J 8 bases; nucleotides not matched to a gene: 10. CDR1 and CDR2 from the germline V gene are ENHRY and SYGVKD. The CDR3 sequence: CAINWDSAGTQYF. The CDR3 DNA is TGTGCCATCAATTGGGACAGTGCTGGAACCCAGTACTTC.

This chain uses TRBV27 with TRBJ2-2; maybe TRBD1 (6 bases). V lost 6 bases, J lost 0 bases, and 8 bases lay in between. CDR1 and CDR2 from the germline V gene are MNHEY and SMNVEV (reference sequence). The CDR3 covers 14 residues. The CDR3 region is CASRRQANTGELFF. In DNA form, the CDR3 reads TGTGCCAGCAGGCGACAGGCGAACACCGGGGAGCTGTTTTTT.

The chain combines TRBV25-1 with TRBJ2-1; no reliable D call. V dropped 7 bases and J dropped 8 bases, with 9 bases sitting between them. The CDR3 sequence is 11 residues long. Germline V gene sequence: CDR1 MGHDK, CDR2 SYGVNS. CDR3 region: CASKSLDEQFF. CDR3 in DNA: TGTGCCAGCAAATCCCTAGATGAGCAGTTCTTC.

This clone was seen only a few times. This chain uses TRBV29-1 with TRBJ1-5; D might be TRBD1 (6 bases). There are 13 residues in the CDR3. Trimming pared 6 bases from V and 8 bases from J, leaving 17 bases between. Germline CDR1 and CDR2: SQVTM and ANQGSEA. DNA for the CDR3: TGCAGCGTCCTCCCGGGACATGGCGAGCCCCAGCATTTT. Translation gives CSVLPGHGEPQHF.

V usage is TRBV30 and J usage is TRBJ1-1; D remains ambiguous. Per germline, CDR1 GTSNPN and CDR2 SVGIG (reference sequence). The V and J ends lost 0 bases and 11 bases respectively, with 16 bases between them. This CDR3 has 13 residues. The CDR3 DNA sequence: TGTGCCTGGAGTGTTTTAGACGGGCACTTCGCTTTCTTT. Its protein is CAWSVLDGHFAFF.

The chain joins TRBV30 to TRBJ2-7; D is uncertain. V lost 4 bases to trimming and J lost 12 bases, with 16 bases between them. Germline V gives CDR1 GTSNPN, CDR2 SVGIG (reference sequence). This CDR3 is 11 amino acids long. Here the CDR3 DNA reads TGTGCCTGGACCCGAGGCGGACCCTCGTACTTC. Protein product: CAWTRGGPSYF.

This clone was detected a few times. The CDR3 DNA sequence: TGTGCCAGCGCGAGGGGACAGTTGAATGAAAAACTGTTTTTT. Translated: CASARGQLNEKLFF. This chain links TRBV6-6 with TRBJ1-4; 7 bases fit TRBD1. Germline lookup yields CDR1 MNHNY and CDR2 SVGAGI (reference sequence). The CDR3 spans 14 residues. Germline trimming cut 8 bases from V and 5 bases from J; bases unmatched to any gene: 8.

The V gene is TRBV6-6, the J gene TRBJ2-1; no clear D. Deletions cut 4 bases from V and 12 bases from J, with 13 bases between. The germline gives CDR1 MNHNY, CDR2 SVGAGI (reference sequence). This CDR3 spans 12 amino acids. CDR3 region: CASSSQAVRQFF. The DNA of the CDR3 is TGTGCCAGCAGTTCCCAGGCGGTTAGGCAGTTCTTC.

J is TRBJ1-2 and V is TRBV5-6; the D gene is possibly TRBD1 (6 bases). Germline V gene sequence: CDR1 SGHDT, CDR2 YYEEEE. The CDR3 consists of 13 residues. V lost 1 base and J lost 6, with 10 bases in between. The CDR3 region has the DNA TGTGCCAGCAGCTTGATGGGGGCCCATGGCTACACCTTC. Residues: CASSLMGAHGYTF.

This clone was recorded a few times. The chain couples TRBV30 to TRBJ1-2, with unresolved D. The germline gives CDR1 GTSNPN, CDR2 SVGIG (reference sequence). The CDR3 consists of 15 residues. The germline V and J ends were trimmed by 0 bases and 4 bases, with 15 bases remaining between them. The CDR3 coding sequence is TGTGCCTGGAGTGTACATACCAGAGGGAGCTATGGCTACACCTTC. This encodes CAWSVHTRGSYGYTF.

The CDR3 DNA sequence: TGTGCCAGCAGCCCAAACCGGGCAGGGGGTCGAGAAAAACTGTTTTTT. Translated: CASSPNRAGGREKLFF. This chain joins TRBV7-2 and TRBJ1-4; TRBD1 matches at 7 bases. This CDR3 is built from 16 residues. With 5 bases clipped from V and 8 bases from J, the junction kept 14 bases outside the gene matches. The germline CDR1 and CDR2 sequences are SGHTA and FQGNSA.

The chain employs TRBV6-1 and TRBJ1-1; D not resolved. The CDR3 has 14 amino acids. Trimming shortened V by 2 bases and J by 6 bases, and 13 bases separated the two germline ends. The germline CDR1 and CDR2 sequences are MNHNS and SASEGT. The CDR3 spells CASSEKTSKAEAFF. The CDR3 DNA reads as TGTGCCAGCAGTGAAAAGACGAGTAAGGCTGAAGCTTTCTTT.

J is TRBJ1-1 and V is TRBV30; possibly TRBD1 for D (6 bases). With 2 bases removed from V and 5 bases from J, the gap between germline ends came to 12 bases. There are 13 residues in the CDR3. Germline loops: CDR1 GTSNPN, CDR2 SVGIG (reference sequence). The CDR3 DNA is TGTGCCTGGAGTATAAAGGGGGAAACTGAAGCTTTCTTT. Protein sequence: CAWSIKGETEAFF. Looking up the rest from reference TRBV30 and TRBJ1-1 gives the full variable domain: SQTIHQWPATLVQPVGSPLSLECTVEGTSNPNLYWYRQAAGRGLQLLFYSVGIGQISSEVPQNLSASRPQDRQFILSSKKLLLSDSGFYLCAWSIKGETEAFFGQGTRLTVV.

This sequence joins TRBV18 and TRBJ2-1; 11 nucleotides line up with TRBD2. CDR1 is KGHSH and CDR2 is LQKENI in the germline V gene. With 6 bases clipped from V and 5 bases from J, the junction kept 18 bases outside the gene matches. This CDR3 contains 19 residues. The DNA of the CDR3 is TGTGCCAGCTCGCTTAGACTAGCGGGATCTCCCATACTCAACAATGAGCAGTTCTTC. Amino acid sequence: CASSLRLAGSPILNNEQFF.

This clone appeared a single time. This chain uses TRBV29-1 with TRBJ1-1; D unclear. Germline CDR1 is SQVTM and CDR2 is ANQGSEA. CDR3 size: 14 residues. V was cut by 4 bases and J by 0 bases, with 12 bases left in between. The CDR3 DNA follows: TGCAGCGTTGGGACCCAAAATATGAACACTGAAGCTTTCTTT. Its translation: CSVGTQNMNTEAFF. The whole variable domain, remainder taken from reference TRBV29-1 and TRBJ1-1, is SAVISQKPSRDICQRGTSLTIQCQVDSQVTMMFWYRQQPGQSLTLIATANQGSEATYESGFVIDKFPISRPNLTFSTLTVSNMSPEDSSIYLCSVGTQNMNTEAFFGQGTRLTVV.

This clone turned up a few times. The same CDR3 arises from other DNA sequences in this sample as well. The V gene is TRBV30, the J gene TRBJ2-6; D not resolved. The CDR3 runs to 12 residues. CDR1 and CDR2 from the germline V gene are GTSNPN and SVGIG (reference sequence). Deletions cut 5 bases from V and 0 bases from J, with 2 bases between. The CDR3 loop is CAWGSGANVLTF. CDR3 DNA: TGTGCCTGGGGCTCTGGGGCCAACGTCCTGACTTTC.

This clone was recorded a few times. The chain joins TRBV29-1 to TRBJ1-2; D unclear. With 7 bases removed from V and 8 bases from J, the gap between germline ends came to 14 bases. This CDR3 is built from 11 residues. Looked up from germline, CDR1 is SQVTM and CDR2 is ANQGSEA. The CDR3 coding sequence is TGCAGCGCCGGTTCAATAAAGGGCTACACCTTC. Its translation: CSAGSIKGYTF.

This chain's CDR3 is CARHTGQGYEQYF. DNA for the CDR3: TGTGCCCGCCATACGGGACAGGGGTACGAGCAGTACTTC. The rearrangement links TRBV19 to TRBJ2-7; 10 bases align to TRBD1. CDR1 and CDR2 from the germline V gene are LNHDA and SQIVND (reference sequence). V lost 11 bases and J lost 4; bases outside the gene matches: 8. The CDR3 sequence is 13 residues long.

This clone has just a few counts. The V gene is TRBV28, the J gene TRBJ2-7; D remains unclear. The CDR3 runs to 11 residues. Germline loops: CDR1 MDHEN, CDR2 SYDVKM. With 5 bases removed from V and 7 bases from J, the gap between germline ends came to 9 bases. In nucleotides, the CDR3 is TGTGCCAGCAGTCTTAACTTTGAGCAGTACTTC. Translating it yields CASSLNFEQYF.

The chain links TRBV7-8 to TRBJ1-2; D may be TRBD1 (5 bases). The germline V gene encodes CDR1 SGHVS and CDR2 FQNEAQ. The CDR3 runs to 15 residues. Trimming shortened V by 2 bases and J by 7 bases, and 17 bases separated the two germline ends. The chain's CDR3 is CASSLSPRVGRGYTF. CDR3 nucleotides: TGTGCCAGCAGCTTAAGTCCCAGGGTGGGCCGTGGCTACACCTTC.

This chain links TRBV1 with TRBJ2-5; the listed D gene, TRBD2, was not tested against the DNA. The J call is uncertain, as TRBJ2-7 better fits the DNA end. TRBV1 is a pseudogene. The CDR3 spans 10 residues. CDR3 sequence (DNA): TGCACCAGCAGCCTTTCCGAGCAGTACTTC. It encodes CTSSLSEQYF.

The rearrangement links TRBV4-1 to TRBJ2-7; a possible D gene is TRBD2 (5 bases). Trimming removed 4 bases at V and 7 bases at J, with 17 bases between. The CDR3 contains 14 residues. Germline V gives CDR1 MGHRA, CDR2 YSYEKL. The CDR3 DNA is TGCGCCAGCAGCCCACCAGGACTCGTCAGGGAGCAGTACTTC. Residues: CASSPPGLVREQYF.

The chain joins TRBV6-6 to TRBJ1-1; D not certain. Per the germline V gene, CDR1 is MNHNY and CDR2 is SVGAGI (reference sequence). With 6 bases removed from V and 6 bases from J, the gap between germline ends came to 8 bases. The CDR3 runs 11 residues. CDR3 in DNA: TGTGCCAGCAGCCGATTGCCTGAAGCTTTCTTT. It yields the protein CASSRLPEAFF.